This TCR beta chain was captured in a study of T cell clusters in autoimmune cytopenias. Turning to the study itself: The median distinct TRB clonotype count was fewer than 3,000 per sample, from a median roughly 55,000 reads.

Comments on this clonotype: Its antigen remains unidentified.

Some 39,000 genome equivalents of blood DNA were amplified for TRB. The CDR3 extends over 13 amino acids. CDR1 and CDR2 from the germline V gene are LNHDA and SQIVND (reference sequence). TRB was amplified by touch-down multiplex PCR, primer pools A and B combined. TCRdb reworked the multiplex PCR reads into one entry per CDR3 protein, no DNA. Listed are some 8,000 distinct CDR3 sequences; around 5% falls within the top ten. Overall study results and limits: Compared with active autoimmune hepatitis patients, healthy donors showed approximately 3-fold more exclusive TRB clusters. The cluster-lack signature was not seen for secondary cytopenia versus chronic lymphocytic leukemia.

Sequencing was performed on peripheral blood. The chain has TRBV19 and TRBJ1-2. This receptor was taken from a human donor with an autoimmune cytopenia or autoimmune hepatitis (not recorded which). CDR3: CASSIDWGYGYTF.